The clone carrying this T cell receptor beta chain has a count of ten or more. What it binds is not known. The data originate from a study of regulatory T cells in long-lasting Graves disease. This CDR3 has 12 amino acids. The V gene lost 3 bases and the J gene lost 6 bases, with 6 bases spanning the gap. Time point noted: persistent/refractory GD, antithyroid drugs over 5 years with positive TRAb. PBMC RNA was the source of the TCR library. In building TCR beta libraries, iRepertoire HTBI primers were used together with Arm-PCR of CDR3 regions. Original data processing: 60 to 65 TRBV and about 15 TRBJ segments were identified across samples. A single record per CDR3 protein comes from TCRdb applying MiXCR to the multiplex PCR reads. None of the V and J calls come from the authors' own analysis; TCRdb made them. The sample holds around 430,000 distinct CDR3 sequences; roughly 22% are singletons and the top ten take approximately 14%.

Points from the study as a whole: The study found persistent patients shared more public clonotypes (over 2,500) than new patients (just over 950). There was favoring of TRBV28, TRBJ1-2 and TRBJ2-5 in persistent disease.

The TCR sequence derives from a female donor with Graves disease. The rearrangement uses TRBV12-3 or TRBV12-4 and TRBJ1-3; no clear D. Sample: peripheral blood mononuclear cells (PBMCs), taken when the disease was refractory, from a patient treated with antithyroid drugs. CDR3 coding DNA: TGTGCCAGCAGTTTGGGTTCAAACACCATATATTTT. Protein: CASSLGSNTIYF.